This T cell receptor (beta chain) was captured in a study of T-cell memory formation after mild COVID-19. Whole-study context: Clusters were largely donor specific.

The CDR3 is made up of 14 amino acids. The trim removed 3 bases at V and 4 bases at J, leaving 5 bases unmatched. In germline, CDR1 is MNHEY, CDR2 SVGEGT. UMIs and sample barcodes were carried by the TCR alpha and TCR beta cDNA libraries that 5'RACE produced using constant-segment primers. TCRdb re-called the 5' RACE reads with MiXCR, one entry per CDR3 protein. The data contain 190,000 or so distinct CDR3 sequences, roughly 30% of them singletons. General observations from the study: Cross-reactive memory appears to have joined, as suggested by some responding clones showing up in pre-infection memory. Clones contracting over day 15 to 85 were CD4/CD8 balanced, with later expanders leaning CD4+.

About this clonotype itself: The antigen is undetermined.

The V call is TRBV6-2 or TRBV6-3, the J call TRBJ1-2, with TRBD1 identical over 7 bases. The sequence derives from an adult woman who had mild COVID-19 (a few samples of this study predate the infection). Cell type and time point are not known. Source material: PBMCs or a T cell subset sorted from them (not recorded which). CDR3 sequence: CASSYAGQSYGYTF. The DNA for the CDR3 is TGTGCCAGCAGTTATGCGGGACAGAGCTATGGCTACACCTTC.